A single sample gave rise to the 22 T cell receptor beta chains below, sequenced in a study of blood T cell repertoires in COVID-19. Data came from immunoSEQ multiplex PCR; TCRdb stores just in-frame clones and leaves some out. This sample has approximately 130,000 clones, with about 80% found just once. Sample: peripheral blood. Every receptor here comes from a human donor in a cohort sampled during active COVID-19.

CDR3 nucleotide sequence: TGTGCCAGTAGCCCAGGGGGACCAAACAATGAGCAGTTCTTC. Amino acid sequence: CASSPGGPNNEQFF. The gene calls are TRBV19 and TRBJ2-1; the match to TRBD1 covers 7 bases. The V segment lost 6 bases and the J segment 5 bases; nucleotides outside the gene matches: 7. Germline V gene sequence: CDR1 LNHDA, CDR2 SQIVND (reference sequence). The CDR3 length is 14 residues. Complete variable domain (other parts from reference TRBV19 and TRBJ2-1): DGGITQSPKYLFRKEGQNVTLSCEQNLNHDAMYWYRQDPGQGLRLIYYSQIVNDFQKGDIAEGYSVSREKKESFPLTVTSAQKNPTAFYLCASSPGGPNNEQFFGPGTRLTVL.

CDR3 in amino acids: CAWTGQDLDEAFF. The CDR3 DNA reads as TGTGCCTGGACGGGACAGGACCTTGATGAAGCTTTCTTT. The rearrangement uses TRBV30 and TRBJ1-1; 8 bases are shared with TRBD1. The CDR3 has 13 residues. The V gene's germline CDR1 is GTSNPN and CDR2 SVGIG (reference sequence). The V and J ends lost 4 bases and 7 bases, in that order; junction bases with no gene match: 8. Looking up the rest from reference TRBV30 and TRBJ1-1 gives the full variable domain: SQTIHQWPATLVQPVGSPLSLECTVEGTSNPNLYWYRQAAGRGLQLLFYSVGIGQISSEVPQNLSASRPQDRQFILSSKKLLLSDSGFYLCAWTGQDLDEAFFGQGTRLTVV.

The chain joins TRBV10-3 to TRBJ1-5; 9 positions agree with TRBD1. From germline, CDR1 is ENHRY and CDR2 SYGVKD. The CDR3 consists of 14 residues. V was pared by 3 bases and J by 4 bases, with 1 base of the junction left unmatched. The CDR3 loop is CAISEQGANQPQHF. The CDR3 coding sequence is TGTGCCATCAGTGAACAGGGGGCTAATCAGCCCCAGCATTTT.

This rearrangement joins TRBV9 to TRBJ2-5; no firm D call. The CDR3 sequence is 12 residues long. CDR1 and CDR2 (germline): SGDLS, YYNGEE. Between the trimmed V and J ends, which lost 4 bases and 5 bases, there was a span of 9 bases. This CDR3 is CASSIPRETQYF. In DNA form, the CDR3 reads TGTGCCAGCAGCATCCCCCGGGAGACCCAGTACTTC.

This clone came up a few times. V usage is TRBV6-2 or TRBV6-3 and J usage is TRBJ1-5, with 7 bases fitting TRBD1. With V trimmed by 6 bases and J by 9 bases, 14 bases remained unmatched. CDR1 and CDR2 from the germline V gene are MNHEY and SVGEGT. CDR3 size: 15 residues. CDR3 DNA: TGTGCCAGCAGCAGGACCCGAGTAGGGGGCCGGCCCCAGCATTTT. The encoded protein is CASSRTRVGGRPQHF.

V is TRBV19 and J is TRBJ2-1; the D gene is possibly TRBD2 (5 bases). The germline V gene has CDR1 LNHDA and CDR2 SQIVND (reference sequence). V was clipped by 3 bases and J by 0 bases, with 9 bases between them. The CDR3 is made up of 15 amino acids. CDR3 in amino acids: CASSIERNSYNEQFF. Written as DNA, the CDR3 is TGTGCCAGTAGTATTGAGCGGAACTCCTACAATGAGCAGTTCTTC.

The chain joins TRBV5-6 to TRBJ1-2, with D maybe TRBD1 (6 bases). Germline CDR1 and CDR2: SGHDT and YYEEEE. The CDR3 is 14 residues long. Trimming shortened V by 5 bases and J by 4 bases, and 15 bases separated the two germline ends. Here the CDR3 reads CASREEQGTYGYTF. The CDR3 nucleotides read TGTGCCAGCAGGGAAGAACAGGGTACCTATGGCTACACCTTC. The whole variable domain, filled in from reference TRBV5-6 and TRBJ1-2, reads DAGVTQSPTHLIKTRGQQVTLRCSPKSGHDTVSWYQQALGQGPQFIFQYYEEEERQRGNFPDRFSGHQFPNYSSELNVNALLLGDSALYLCASREEQGTYGYTFGSGTRLTVV.

This clone was detected many times. The genes are TRBV14 and TRBJ2-5; D is ambiguous. Germline V lookup: CDR1 SGHDN, CDR2 FVKESK. The ends were cut back, 3 bases at V and 5 bases at J, with 13 bases in the middle. This CDR3 has 14 amino acids. Here the CDR3 DNA reads TGTGCCAGCAGCCATAGACTTGTGAAGGAGACCCAGTACTTC. Its protein product is CASSHRLVKETQYF.

The chain has TRBV5-5 and TRBJ1-4; D is unclear. The CDR3 runs 15 residues. Deletions cut 2 bases from V and 7 bases from J, with 15 bases between. The germline gives CDR1 SGHKS, CDR2 YYEKEE (reference sequence). The CDR3 reads CASSFSRSGSEKLFF. CDR3 DNA: TGTGCCAGCAGCTTTAGCCGATCCGGTAGTGAAAAACTGTTTTTT.

This chain uses TRBV7-9 with TRBJ2-7, with D hard to call. Trimming removed 2 bases from V and 0 bases from J, with 5 bases in between. Germline V gives CDR1 SEHNR, CDR2 FQNEAQ (reference sequence). The length of the CDR3 is 13 residues. As DNA, the CDR3 is TGTGCCAGCAGCTTAAGCCTCTCCTACGAGCAGTACTTC. Its translation is CASSLSLSYEQYF.

The chain uses TRBV18 and TRBJ2-5; TRBD1 aligns across 9 bases. The length of the CDR3 is 14 residues. The V segment lost 3 bases and the J segment 4 bases; nucleotides outside the gene matches: 3. CDR1 and CDR2 from the germline V gene are KGHSH and LQKENI. The CDR3 is CASSPGTGRETQYF. The CDR3 DNA is TGTGCCAGCTCACCCGGGACAGGGAGAGAGACCCAGTACTTC.

This chain joins TRBV28 and TRBJ2-7, with 8 bases fitting TRBD1. In germline, CDR1 is MDHEN, CDR2 SYDVKM. The CDR3 extends over 15 amino acids. The V segment lost 6 bases and the J segment 4 bases; nucleotides outside the gene matches: 11. Written as DNA, the CDR3 is TGTGCCAGCAGAACACCGGGACAGGCATTATACGAGCAGTACTTC. Its translation: CASRTPGQALYEQYF. The variable domain in full, completed from reference TRBV28 and TRBJ2-7, reads DVKVTQSSRYLVKRTGEKVFLECVQDMDHENMFWYRQDPGLGLRLIYFSYDVKMKEKGDIPEGYSVSREKKERFSLILESASTNQTSMYLCASRTPGQALYEQYFGPGTRLTVT.

The chain joins TRBV28 to TRBJ2-3; 7 nucleotides line up with TRBD1. V was clipped by 7 bases and J by 0 bases; unmatched bases: 4. CDR1 MDHEN and CDR2 SYDVKM come from the germline V gene. CDR3 size: 14 residues. CDR3 loop: CASNRGGSTDTQYF. CDR3 DNA sequence: TGTGCCAGCAACAGGGGCGGAAGCACAGATACGCAGTATTTT.

This clone was detected ten times or more. The gene calls are TRBV24-1 and TRBJ2-7, with D perhaps matching TRBD2 (6 bases). In germline, CDR1 is KGHDR, CDR2 SFDVKD. This CDR3 contains 13 residues. With 2 bases removed from V and 8 bases from J, the gap between germline ends came to 12 bases. The CDR3 DNA is TGTGCCACCAGTGATTCATGGGGGGTGAAGCAGTACTTC. This codes for CATSDSWGVKQYF.

The CDR3 region has the DNA TGTGCCAGCATCCCCCCGGGACAGGGGACTCAGCCCCAGCATTTT. This translates into CASIPPGQGTQPQHF. The chain joins TRBV6-5 to TRBJ1-5, with 10 nucleotides matching TRBD1. This CDR3 is 15 amino acids long. Germline V gives CDR1 MNHEY, CDR2 SVGAGI. Germline trimming cut 7 bases from V and 6 bases from J; bases unmatched to any gene: 9.

The CDR3 DNA follows: TGTGCCAGCAGTTACGCCCTGACTAGTGGGGAGACCCAGTACTTC. It encodes CASSYALTSGETQYF. The chain couples TRBV6-2 or TRBV6-3 to TRBJ2-5, with D maybe TRBD2 (6 bases). The V gene's germline CDR1 is MNHEY and CDR2 SVGEGT. Trimming took off 2 bases at V and 5 bases at J, with 15 bases between the two ends. This CDR3 contains 15 residues.

The V and J genes are TRBV2 and TRBJ1-1; 8 bases fit TRBD1. Germline V gene data show CDR1 as SNHLY and CDR2 as FYNNEI. The CDR3 is 12 residues long. V gave up 4 bases and J gave up 8 bases; unmatched junction bases: 3. The CDR3 sequence: CASSARTGEAFF. In DNA, the CDR3 is TGTGCCAGCAGTGCTCGGACAGGGGAAGCTTTCTTT.

This clone was recorded a few times. CDR3 nucleotides: TGTGCCAGCTCACAAGTCCGACTAGCGGGGGAAGTCGTTAGTGAGCAGTTCTTC. Translating gives CASSQVRLAGEVVSEQFF. This chain connects TRBV18 to TRBJ2-1, with TRBD2 identical over 12 bases. J lost 9 bases, V lost 4 bases, and 16 bases had no gene match. CDR3 length equals 18 residues. The germline gives CDR1 KGHSH, CDR2 LQKENI.

The rearrangement links TRBV10-3 to TRBJ2-3; 7 bases align to TRBD2. Looked up from germline, CDR1 is ENHRY and CDR2 is SYGVKD. There are 13 residues in the CDR3. V lost 8 bases, J lost 6 bases, and 8 bases stayed unmatched. The CDR3 nucleotides read TGTGCCATCGGGTGGGAGGGATCGGATACGCAGTATTTT. Translating it yields CAIGWEGSDTQYF.

The rearrangement uses TRBV12-3 or TRBV12-4 and TRBJ1-1, with a tentative D call TRBD1 (6 bases). This CDR3 is built from 13 residues. Trimming left V 2 bases short and J 7 bases short, with 11 bases between. This chain's CDR3 is CASSLRSGDEAFF. The CDR3 DNA reads as TGTGCCAGCAGTTTAAGGTCAGGGGATGAAGCTTTCTTT.

This clone was detected a few times. The gene calls are TRBV4-1 and TRBJ2-7; TRBD1 matches at 7 bases. This CDR3 is 16 amino acids long. CDR1 and CDR2 from the germline V gene are MGHRA and YSYEKL. The ends lost 2 bases at V and 5 bases at J; junction bases unmatched: 12. The CDR3, as DNA: TGCGCCAGCAGCCAACTGAGATCAGGGGGTTTGGACGAGCAGTACTTC. Translated, it gives CASSQLRSGGLDEQYF.

The gene calls are TRBV19 and TRBJ1-6; TRBD1 might be the D (5 bases). The germline V and J ends were trimmed by 8 bases and 0 bases, with 8 bases remaining between them. The V gene's germline CDR1 is LNHDA and CDR2 SQIVND (reference sequence). The CDR3 has 14 amino acids. CDR3 DNA: TGTGCCAGTGGGGCGAACTCCTATAATTCACCCCTCCACTTT. Encoded protein: CASGANSYNSPLHF.